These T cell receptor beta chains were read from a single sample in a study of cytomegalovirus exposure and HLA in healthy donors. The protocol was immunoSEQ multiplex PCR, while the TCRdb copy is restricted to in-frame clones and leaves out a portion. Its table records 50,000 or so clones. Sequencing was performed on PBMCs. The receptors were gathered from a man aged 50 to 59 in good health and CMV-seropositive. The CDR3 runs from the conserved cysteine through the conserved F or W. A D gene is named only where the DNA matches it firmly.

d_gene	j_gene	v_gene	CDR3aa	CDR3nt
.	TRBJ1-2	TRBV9	CASTPGGYGYTF	TGTGCCAGCACCCCGGGGGGCTATGGCTACACCTTC
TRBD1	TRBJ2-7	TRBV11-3	CASSPRDSPYEQYF	TGTGCCAGCAGCCCCCGGGACAGTCCCTACGAGCAGTACTTC
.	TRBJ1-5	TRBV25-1	CASSEYSLNQPQHF	TGTGCCAGCAGTGAGTACAGTCTCAATCAGCCCCAGCATTTT
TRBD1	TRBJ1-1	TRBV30	CAWRGIQGLGIEAFF	TGTGCCTGGAGGGGAATACAGGGGCTGGGGATTGAAGCTTTCTTT
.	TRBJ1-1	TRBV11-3	CASSPDSANTEAFF	TGTGCCAGCAGCCCCGACAGTGCGAACACTGAAGCTTTCTTT
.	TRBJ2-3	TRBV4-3	CASSQAYRSTDTQYF	TGCGCCAGCAGCCAAGCGTACAGAAGCACAGATACGCAGTATTTT
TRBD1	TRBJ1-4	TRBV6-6	CASSSGQTATNEKLFF	TGTGCCAGCAGTTCGGGACAGACCGCAACTAATGAAAAACTGTTTTTT
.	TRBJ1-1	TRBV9	CASSVAPGTSNTEAFF	TGTGCCAGCAGCGTAGCCCCAGGGACATCGAACACTGAAGCTTTCTTT
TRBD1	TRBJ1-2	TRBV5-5	CASSAGTGGGYGYTF	TGTGCCAGCAGCGCGGGGACAGGGGGCGGCTATGGCTACACCTTC
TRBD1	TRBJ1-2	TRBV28	CASSIGDSSNYGYTF	TGTGCCAGCAGTATAGGGGACAGTTCTAACTATGGCTACACCTTC
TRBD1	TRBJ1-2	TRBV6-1	CASSEQDRGPANYGYTF	TGTGCCAGCAGTGAACAAGACAGGGGGCCCGCTAACTATGGCTACACCTTC
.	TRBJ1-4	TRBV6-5	CASRPGVWDEKLLF	TGTGCCAGCAGGCCCGGGGTTTGGGATGAAAAACTGCTTTTT
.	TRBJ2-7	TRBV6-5	CASSYSGGGPNEQYF	TGTGCCAGCAGTTACTCGGGTGGAGGACCCAACGAGCAGTACTTC
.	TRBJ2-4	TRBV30	CAWRGAAKNIQYF	TGTGCCTGGAGGGGGGCAGCCAAAAACATTCAGTACTTC
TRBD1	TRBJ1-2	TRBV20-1	CSRGGPYGYTF	TGCAGTAGAGGGGGCCCCTATGGCTACACCTTC